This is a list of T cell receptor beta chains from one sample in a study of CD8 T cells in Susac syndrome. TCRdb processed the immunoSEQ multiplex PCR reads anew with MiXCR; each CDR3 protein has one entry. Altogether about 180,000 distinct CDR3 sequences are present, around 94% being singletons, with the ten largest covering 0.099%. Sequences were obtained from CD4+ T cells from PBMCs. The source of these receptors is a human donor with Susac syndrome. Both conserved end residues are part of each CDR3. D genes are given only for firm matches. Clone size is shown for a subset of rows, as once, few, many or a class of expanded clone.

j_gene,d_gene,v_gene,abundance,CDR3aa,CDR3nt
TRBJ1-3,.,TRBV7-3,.,CASRKGSEPSGNTIYF,TGTGCCAGCAGGAAAGGGTCGGAGCCCTCTGGAAACACCATATATTTT
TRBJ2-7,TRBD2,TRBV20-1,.,CSARELAGVEQYF,TGCAGTGCTAGGGAGCTAGCGGGTGTCGAGCAGTACTTC
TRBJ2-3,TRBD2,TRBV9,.,CASSGPGGPGDTQYF,TGTGCCAGCAGCGGCCCGGGAGGGCCCGGAGATACGCAGTATTTT
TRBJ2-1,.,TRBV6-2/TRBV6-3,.,CASSYSRAGQNEQFF,TGTGCCAGCAGTTACTCGCGGGCGGGACAAAATGAGCAGTTCTTC
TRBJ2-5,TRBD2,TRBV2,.,CASTRLAGGRETQYF,TGTGCCAGCACTCGCCTAGCGGGGGGGCGCGAGACCCAGTACTTC
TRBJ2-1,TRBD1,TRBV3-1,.,CASSQEKRTGMYEQFF,TGTGCCAGCAGCCAAGAGAAAAGGACAGGGATGTATGAGCAGTTCTTC
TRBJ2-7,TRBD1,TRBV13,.,CASRSLGTGRRGTYEQYF,TGTGCCAGCAGATCCCTAGGGACAGGGCGCCGAGGGACCTACGAGCAGTACTTC
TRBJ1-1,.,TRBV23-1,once,CASSQSKGTTTEAFF,TGCGCCAGCAGTCAATCGAAGGGGACAACCACTGAAGCTTTCTTT
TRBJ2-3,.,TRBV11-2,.,CASSSGLVYGVLSQYF,TGTGCCAGCAGCTCAGGACTCGTCTACGGGGTGTTATCGCAGTATTTT
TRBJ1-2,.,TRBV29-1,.,CSVGNRNYGYTF,TGCAGCGTTGGAAACAGGAACTATGGCTACACCTTC
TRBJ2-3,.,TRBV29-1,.,CSVRPITDTQYF,TGCAGCGTAAGACCGATTACAGATACGCAGTATTTT
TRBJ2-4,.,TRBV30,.,CAWSRGQPNIQYF,TGTGCCTGGAGTCGAGGGCAGCCAAACATTCAGTACTTC
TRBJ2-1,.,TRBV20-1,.,CSARGPDNEQFF,TGCAGTGCTAGGGGGCCTGACAATGAGCAGTTCTTC
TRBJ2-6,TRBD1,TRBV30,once,CAWRMTGGFSGANVLTF,TGTGCCTGGAGAATGACAGGGGGGTTCTCTGGGGCCAACGTCCTGACTTTC